A few counts support the clone carrying this T cell receptor (beta chain). Its matching antigen is unknown. The germline V gene encodes CDR1 SEHNR and CDR2 FQNEAQ (reference sequence). The V end lost 5 bases, the J end lost 5 bases, and 18 bases lay between the germline ends. The CDR3 is made up of 15 amino acids. This sample was taken from a study of T-cell memory formation after mild COVID-19. As for the study in general: Clusters were largely donor specific.

Study-wide findings and caveats: Clones from the second wave (peaking day 37) had unconfirmed SARS-CoV-2 specificity. CD4+ contracting clones were found mainly in CM and EM, and CD8+ ones in EMRA.

TCRdb ran MiXCR on the 5' RACE reads and lists one entry per CDR3 protein. The table lists over 95,000 distinct CDR3 sequences, about 20% of them singletons. The source of this sequence is a man aged 18 to 29 who had mild COVID-19 (a few samples of this study predate the infection). Cell type and time point are not known. Input material: PBMCs or a T cell subset sorted from them (not recorded which). The V gene is TRBV7-9, the J gene TRBJ2-5; D possibly uses TRBD1 or TRBD2 (5 bases each). CDR3 nucleotide sequence: TGTGCCAGCAGCCCAATGGGGCCAGCGGCGGAGACCCAGTACTTC. Its protein is CASSPMGPAAETQYF.